This T cell receptor (beta chain) was sequenced during a study of T cell responses to AZD1222 COVID-19 vaccine. As for the study in general: The study pooled second doses at about 4 or about 12 weeks. General study results and limits: Clonal diversity was possibly underestimated, and the donors were mostly white British, with more females. The reported proportion of spike-specific TCRs targeting unmutated variant regions was nearly half. Across the whole spike, CD4 TCRs peaked at regions 160-218 and 743-854.

Libraries were prepared by immunoSEQ multiplex PCR; TCRdb keeps only in-frame clonotypes and omits some of them. The table records 150,000 to 200,000 clones, about 95% of them present only once. A note on this clone: Its antigen is undetermined.

The CDR3 is 16 residues long. CDR1 is SEHNR, CDR2 FQNEAQ, per germline (reference sequence). V lost 4 bases to trimming and J lost 3 bases; unmatched junction nucleotides: 6. The source is an adult in good health. The chain employs TRBV7-9 and TRBJ2-2, with TRBD2 identical over 9 bases. The source material was peripheral blood, sampled on day 0 of AZD1222 vaccination. This chain's CDR3 is CASSSRTSVYTGELFF. CDR3 bases: TGTGCCAGCAGCTCCAGGACTAGCGTCTACACCGGGGAGCTGTTTTTT.